This T cell receptor (beta chain) was identified in a study of early T cells in non-severe SARS-CoV-2 infection. CDR3 length: 15 amino acids. CDR1 and CDR2 (germline): SGDLS, YYNGEE. V was shortened by 0 bases and J by 3 bases, with 13 bases between the two germline ends. Attachment of unique molecular identifiers to individual cDNA molecules was performed. TCRdb processed the 5' RACE reads anew with MiXCR; each CDR3 protein has one entry. Here the sample spans about 90,000 distinct CDR3 sequences, approximately 15% being singletons. What was sequenced was whole blood. The source is an adult who was a healthcare worker with PCR-confirmed SARS-CoV-2 infection or an uninfected control (not recorded which). The chain couples TRBV9 to TRBJ2-7, with D hard to call. The CDR3 loop reads CASSVARSGFYEQYF. CDR3 nucleotide sequence: TGTGCCAGCAGCGTAGCCCGATCCGGTTTCTACGAGCAGTACTTC.